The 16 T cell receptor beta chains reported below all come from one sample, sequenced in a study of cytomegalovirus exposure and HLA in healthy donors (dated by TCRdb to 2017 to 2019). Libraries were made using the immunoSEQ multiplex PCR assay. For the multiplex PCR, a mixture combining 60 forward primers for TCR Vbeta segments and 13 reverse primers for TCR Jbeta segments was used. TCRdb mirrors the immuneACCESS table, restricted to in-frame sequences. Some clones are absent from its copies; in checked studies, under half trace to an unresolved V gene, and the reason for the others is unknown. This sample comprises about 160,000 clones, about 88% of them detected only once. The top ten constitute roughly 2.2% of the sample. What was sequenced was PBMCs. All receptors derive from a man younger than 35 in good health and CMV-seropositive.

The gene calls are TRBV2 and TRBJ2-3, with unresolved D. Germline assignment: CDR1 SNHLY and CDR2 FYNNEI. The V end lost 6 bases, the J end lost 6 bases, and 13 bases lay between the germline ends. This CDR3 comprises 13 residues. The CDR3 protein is CASSPRPPDTQYF. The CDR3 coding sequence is TGTGCCAGCAGCCCTAGACCTCCCGATACGCAGTATTTT.

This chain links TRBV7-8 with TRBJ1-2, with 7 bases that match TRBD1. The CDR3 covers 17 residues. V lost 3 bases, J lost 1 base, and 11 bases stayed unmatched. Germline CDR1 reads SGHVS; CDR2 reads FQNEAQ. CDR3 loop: CASSLRDSKPDNYGYTF. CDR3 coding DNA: TGTGCCAGCAGCTTGCGGGACAGCAAACCAGATAACTATGGCTACACCTTC.

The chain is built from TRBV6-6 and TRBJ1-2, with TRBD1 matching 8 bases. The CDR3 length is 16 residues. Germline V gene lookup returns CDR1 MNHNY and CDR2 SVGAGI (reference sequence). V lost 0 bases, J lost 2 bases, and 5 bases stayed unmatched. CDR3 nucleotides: TGTGCCAGCAGTTACTCGGACAGGGAAGTAAACTATGGCTACACCTTC. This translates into CASSYSDREVNYGYTF.

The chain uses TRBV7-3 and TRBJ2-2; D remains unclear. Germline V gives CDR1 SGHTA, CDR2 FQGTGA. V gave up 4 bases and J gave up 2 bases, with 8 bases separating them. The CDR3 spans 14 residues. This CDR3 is CASSSQQNTGELFF. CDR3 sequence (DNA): TGTGCCAGCAGCTCCCAACAAAACACCGGGGAGCTGTTTTTT.

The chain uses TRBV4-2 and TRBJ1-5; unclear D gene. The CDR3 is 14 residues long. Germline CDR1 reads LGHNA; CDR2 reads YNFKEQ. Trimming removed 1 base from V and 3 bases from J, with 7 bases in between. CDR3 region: CASSQGQNNQPQHF. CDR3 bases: TGTGCCAGCAGCCAAGGGCAGAACAATCAGCCCCAGCATTTT.

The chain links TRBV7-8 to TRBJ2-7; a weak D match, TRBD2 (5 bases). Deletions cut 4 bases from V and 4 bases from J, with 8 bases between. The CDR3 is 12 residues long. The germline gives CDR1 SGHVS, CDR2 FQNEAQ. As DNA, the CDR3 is TGTGCCAGCAGCTCTAGCCCTTACGAGCAGTACTTC. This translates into CASSSSPYEQYF.

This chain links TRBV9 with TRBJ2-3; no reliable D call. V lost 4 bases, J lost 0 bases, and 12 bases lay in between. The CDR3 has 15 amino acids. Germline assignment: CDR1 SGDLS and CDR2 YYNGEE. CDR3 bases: TGTGCCAGCAGCTTAACAGCCGTTAGCACAGATACGCAGTATTTT. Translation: CASSLTAVSTDTQYF.

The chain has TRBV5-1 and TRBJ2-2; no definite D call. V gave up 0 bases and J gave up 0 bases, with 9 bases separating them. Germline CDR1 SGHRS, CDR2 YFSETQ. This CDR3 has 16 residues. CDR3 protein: CASSLDGGANTGELFF. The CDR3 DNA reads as TGCGCCAGCAGCTTGGACGGCGGAGCGAACACCGGGGAGCTGTTTTTT.

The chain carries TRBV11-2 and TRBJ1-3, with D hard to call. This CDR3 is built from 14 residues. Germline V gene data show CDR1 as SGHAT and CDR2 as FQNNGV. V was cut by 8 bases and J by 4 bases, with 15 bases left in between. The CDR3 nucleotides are TGTGCCAGCCATAGAGGAGGCGCCGGAAACACCATATATTTT. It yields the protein CASHRGGAGNTIYF.

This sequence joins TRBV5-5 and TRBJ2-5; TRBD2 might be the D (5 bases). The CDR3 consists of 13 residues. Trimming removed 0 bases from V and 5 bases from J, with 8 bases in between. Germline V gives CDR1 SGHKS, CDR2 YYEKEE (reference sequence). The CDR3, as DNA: TGTGCCAGCAGCTTGGCGGGGTGGGAGACCCAGTACTTC. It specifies CASSLAGWETQYF.

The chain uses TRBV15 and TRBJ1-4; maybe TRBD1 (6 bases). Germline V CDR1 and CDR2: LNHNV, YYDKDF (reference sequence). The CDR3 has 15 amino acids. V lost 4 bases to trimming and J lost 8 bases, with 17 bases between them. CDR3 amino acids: CATSISPNRVEKLFF. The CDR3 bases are TGTGCCACCAGCATTTCGCCTAACAGGGTGGAAAAACTGTTTTTT.

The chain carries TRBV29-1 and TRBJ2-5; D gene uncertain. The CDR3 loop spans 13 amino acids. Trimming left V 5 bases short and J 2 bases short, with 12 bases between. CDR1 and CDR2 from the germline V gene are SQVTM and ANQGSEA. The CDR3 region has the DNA TGCAGCGTTATTACGGGTGGTCAAGAGACCCAGTACTTC. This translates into CSVITGGQETQYF.

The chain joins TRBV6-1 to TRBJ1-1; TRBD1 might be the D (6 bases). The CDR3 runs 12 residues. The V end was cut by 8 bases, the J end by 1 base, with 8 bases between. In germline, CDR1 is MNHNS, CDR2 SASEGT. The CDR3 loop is CASGGPNTEAFF. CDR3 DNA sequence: TGTGCCAGCGGGGGCCCGAACACTGAAGCTTTCTTT.

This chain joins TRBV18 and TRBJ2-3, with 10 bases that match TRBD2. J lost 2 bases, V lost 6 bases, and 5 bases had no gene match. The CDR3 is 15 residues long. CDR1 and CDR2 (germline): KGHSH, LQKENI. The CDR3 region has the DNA TGTGCCAGCTCGTCCACTAGCGGGGACACAGATACGCAGTATTTT. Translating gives CASSSTSGDTDTQYF.

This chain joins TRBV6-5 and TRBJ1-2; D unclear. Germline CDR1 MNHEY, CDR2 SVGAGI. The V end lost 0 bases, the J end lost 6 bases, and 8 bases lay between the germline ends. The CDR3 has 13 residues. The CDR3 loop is CASSYSSSDGYTF. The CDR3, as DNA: TGTGCCAGCAGTTACTCGAGTAGCGATGGCTACACCTTC.

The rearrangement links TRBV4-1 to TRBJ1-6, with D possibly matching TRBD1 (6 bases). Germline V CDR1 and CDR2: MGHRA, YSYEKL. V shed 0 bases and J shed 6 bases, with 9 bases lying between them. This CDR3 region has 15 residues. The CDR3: CASSQEGGGNSPLHF. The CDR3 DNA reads TGCGCCAGCAGCCAAGAAGGGGGTGGTAATTCACCCCTCCACTTT.